This T cell receptor beta chain was profiled in a study of OX40 agonist ivuxolimab in advanced cancers. Overall study context: Ivuxolimab, an antibody that agonizes OX40 (CD134), was administered to the patients.

The V gene's germline CDR1 is SGHRS and CDR2 YFSETQ. This CDR3 region has 14 residues. V gave up 1 base and J gave up 6 bases; unmatched junction bases: 4. Sequencing used immunoSEQ multiplex PCR; TCRdb keeps in-frame clones, though not all of them. The sample carries 9,500 to 15,000 clones, just under 90% recorded once. Sequences were derived from CD4+ or CD8+ T cells sorted from blood, sampled in a trial of the OX40 agonist ivuxolimab. The V and J genes are TRBV5-1 and TRBJ2-1; TRBD2 matches at 7 bases. This TCR was sampled from an adult with an advanced solid tumor such as melanoma, head and neck, liver or kidney cancer. CDR3 in DNA: TGCGCCAGCAGCTTGAGTCCTAGCGGCAATGAGCAGTTCTTC. As protein: CASSLSPSGNEQFF.